In this sample, the clone carrying this T cell receptor beta chain turned up many times. Its target is not known. The record originates from a study of type 1 regulatory T cells. Looking at the study overall: An in vitro protocol generated T-allo10, a Tr1-enriched, alloantigen-specific CD4 T cell product.

Whole-study findings and limits: Compared with non-Tr1 cells, Tr1 cells showed a narrower TCR repertoire.

The CDR3 contains 15 residues. Trimming removed 1 base at V and 8 bases at J, with 15 bases between. Via MiXCR, TCRdb re-called the reads, giving one row per CDR3 protein. The repertoire has 65,000 to 80,000 distinct CDR3 sequences, more than 20% of them found once; the top ten carry more than 6.5%. The sequence was collected from a human donor in good health. V is TRBV12-3 or TRBV12-4 and J is TRBJ2-1, with D unresolved. The sequencing sample was made of cultured type 1 regulatory T (Tr1) cells, either the whole culture or a sorted fraction (not recorded which). In DNA, the CDR3 is TGTGCCAGCAGTTTAGGCCAGCCCGCCACGGATGAGCAGTTCTTC. This gives the protein CASSLGQPATDEQFF.